Below are 27 T cell receptor beta chains sequenced from a single sample in a study of T cell responses to AZD1222 COVID-19 vaccine (dated by TCRdb to about 2021). Library method: the immunoSEQ multiplex PCR assay. In TCRdb, the immuneACCESS table is reduced to in-frame sequences with V and J assigned. These tables do not hold every clone; where another copy was compared, an unresolved V gene accounts for under half, and the others remain unexplained. The sample includes fewer than 120,000 clones, with 88% observed a single time. In total, the top ten clones hold 1.5% to 2% of the sample. In light of the paper, this sample's time point label describes: baseline before first vaccination. Sequencing was performed on peripheral blood, taken on day 0 of AZD1222 vaccination. Receptor source: an adult in good health.

V is TRBV14 and J is TRBJ1-2; no reliable D call. The CDR3 has 13 residues. The germline gives CDR1 SGHDN, CDR2 FVKESK. Trimming pared 4 bases from V and 8 bases from J, leaving 14 bases between. The CDR3 spells CASSPQTKGGYTF. CDR3 coding DNA: TGTGCCAGCAGCCCCCAAACAAAAGGCGGCTACACCTTC.

The chain is built from TRBV4-1 and TRBJ1-2; tentative D call: TRBD1 (5 bases). V lost 1 base and J lost 8, with 14 bases in between. The germline V gene encodes CDR1 MGHRA and CDR2 YSYEKL. CDR3 length: 14 residues. Here the CDR3 reads CASSQAPGFRGYTF. The CDR3 nucleotides are TGCGCCAGCAGCCAAGCTCCAGGGTTTCGCGGCTACACCTTC.

The rearrangement uses TRBV14 and TRBJ1-6; D gene ambiguous. The germline gives CDR1 SGHDN, CDR2 FVKESK. This CDR3 is built from 14 residues. Between the trimmed V and J ends, which lost 4 bases and 7 bases, there was a span of 11 bases. The CDR3 nucleotides are TGTGCCAGCAGCCCGCCGGGCCTGAATTCACCCCTCCACTTT. The encoded protein is CASSPPGLNSPLHF.

This rearrangement joins TRBV18 to TRBJ1-3, with 7 nucleotides matching TRBD1. The CDR3 is made up of 13 amino acids. Germline CDR1 reads KGHSH; CDR2 reads LQKENI. The V segment lost 3 bases and the J segment 8 bases; nucleotides outside the gene matches: 4. The CDR3 DNA reads as TGTGCCAGCTCACCCGAGACAGGGTACACCATATATTTT. The encoded protein is CASSPETGYTIYF.

V usage is TRBV6-6 and J usage is TRBJ1-1; a possible D gene is TRBD1 (6 bases). Germline loops: CDR1 MNHNY, CDR2 SVGAGI (reference sequence). V lost 7 bases and J lost 6, with 12 bases in between. This CDR3 is 12 amino acids long. CDR3 region: CASTTDSPEAFF. The CDR3 nucleotides read TGTGCCAGCACAACGGACAGCCCTGAAGCTTTCTTT.

This chain uses TRBV3-1 (or the pseudogene TRBV3-2) with TRBJ1-1; 9 bases fit TRBD1. With V trimmed by 0 bases and J by 4 bases, 9 bases remained unmatched. Germline CDR1 and CDR2: LGHDT and YNNKEL (reference sequence). The CDR3 length is 17 residues. In DNA, the CDR3 is TGTGCCAGCAGCCAAGACTACTCGGAGACAGGGGGCACTGAAGCTTTCTTT. Encoded protein: CASSQDYSETGGTEAFF.

The V and J genes are TRBV9 and TRBJ2-5, with TRBD2 identical over 13 bases. The CDR3 is made up of 16 amino acids. V lost 5 bases and J lost 5; bases outside the gene matches: 9. Looked up from germline, CDR1 is SGDLS and CDR2 is YYNGEE. In DNA form, the CDR3 reads TGTGCCAGCAGAAGAGGACTAGCGGGAGTACAGGAGACCCAGTACTTC. Its translation: CASRRGLAGVQETQYF. Based on the CDR3 plus reference TRBV9 and TRBJ2-5, the full variable domain is DSGVTQTPKHLITATGQRVTLRCSPRSGDLSVYWYQQSLDQGLQFLIQYYNGEERAKGNILERFSAQQFPDLHSELNLSSLELGDSALYFCASRRGLAGVQETQYFGPGTRLLVL.

The genes are TRBV30 and TRBJ2-1; 8 nucleotides agree with TRBD1. Germline CDR1 and CDR2: GTSNPN and SVGIG (reference sequence). The CDR3 covers 15 residues. The ends lost 5 bases at V and 2 bases at J; junction bases unmatched: 8. The CDR3 DNA reads TGTGCCTGGGCCGGGGACAGGCTAACCTACAATGAGCAGTTCTTC. Translation: CAWAGDRLTYNEQFF.

This clone was observed a single time. The chain carries TRBV12-3 or TRBV12-4 and TRBJ1-1; perhaps TRBD1 as D (5 bases). CDR3 size: 13 residues. The V end lost 6 bases, the J end lost 5 bases, and 13 bases lay between the germline ends. CDR3 in amino acids: CASSRDLTTEAFF. CDR3 coding DNA: TGTGCCAGCAGCCGGGACCTCACGACTGAAGCTTTCTTT.

V and J are TRBV2 and TRBJ1-1, with a weak D call TRBD1 (5 bases). Germline loops: CDR1 SNHLY, CDR2 FYNNEI. The CDR3 is made up of 13 amino acids. Trimming removed 6 bases from V and 5 bases from J, with 13 bases in between. For the CDR3, the DNA is TGTGCCAGCAGACCCAACAGGCGGACTGAAGCTTTCTTT. This codes for CASRPNRRTEAFF.

V gene TRBV3-1 (or the pseudogene TRBV3-2) combines with J gene TRBJ2-1; 11 bases map to TRBD2. After removal of 2 bases from V and 6 bases from J, the junction contained 3 bases not matched to a gene. This CDR3 has 15 amino acids. Germline CDR1 is LGHDT and CDR2 is YNNKEL (reference sequence). DNA for the CDR3: TGTGCCAGCAGCCAACTGCTAGCGGGGGGCAATGAGCAGTTCTTC. Its translation: CASSQLLAGGNEQFF.

V and J are TRBV3-1 (or the pseudogene TRBV3-2) and TRBJ1-1; D uncertain. The germline V gene has CDR1 LGHDT and CDR2 YNNKEL (reference sequence). The V gene lost 0 bases and the J gene lost 8 bases, with 16 bases spanning the gap. This CDR3 spans 15 amino acids. The CDR3 DNA reads TGTGCCAGCAGCCAAGATTTTTTAACTGGCCACGAAGCTTTCTTT. Protein sequence: CASSQDFLTGHEAFF.

V is TRBV6-5 and J is TRBJ2-7, with a possible D match to TRBD2 (6 bases). V shed 10 bases and J shed 1 base, with 17 bases lying between them. Germline-derived CDR1 and CDR2 are MNHEY and SVGAGI. CDR3 length equals 14 residues. The CDR3 DNA reads TGTGCCACCGCAAGTTTCGGGGGTTCCTACGAGCAGTACTTC. The encoded protein is CATASFGGSYEQYF.

This chain connects TRBV30 to TRBJ1-5; D uncertain. V lost 4 bases and J 1 base, leaving 8 bases between the germline ends. The V gene's germline CDR1 is GTSNPN and CDR2 SVGIG (reference sequence). This CDR3 has 13 amino acids. Written as DNA, the CDR3 is TGTGCCTGGACTGGAGACAGCAATCAGCCCCAGCATTTT. Its translation: CAWTGDSNQPQHF.

The chain couples TRBV5-1 to TRBJ1-2; 11 nucleotides line up with TRBD1. CDR1 is SGHRS and CDR2 is YFSETQ in the germline V gene. The CDR3 runs to 16 residues. J lost 3 bases, V lost 0 bases, and 4 bases had no gene match. The CDR3 DNA reads TGCGCCAGCAGCTTGGACGGGACAGGGGGGTACTATGGCTACACCTTC. Protein sequence: CASSLDGTGGYYGYTF.

The chain recombines TRBV3-1 (or the pseudogene TRBV3-2) with TRBJ2-7; no definite D call. Per the germline V gene, CDR1 is LGHDT and CDR2 is YNNKEL (reference sequence). The CDR3 consists of 15 residues. Trimming cost V 6 bases and J 3 bases, with 18 bases left between them. The CDR3 region has the DNA TGTGCCAGCAGTCGAGAGGAGTTTTCCTACTACGAGCAGTACTTC. The encoded protein is CASSREEFSYYEQYF.

This clone appeared a single time. This chain's CDR3 is CASSLGTLQETQYF. The CDR3 DNA sequence: TGTGCCAGCAGCTTAGGGACCCTACAAGAGACCCAGTACTTC. The V gene is TRBV5-8, the J gene TRBJ2-5, with D perhaps matching TRBD1 or TRBD2 (5 bases each). There are 14 residues in the CDR3. V was shortened by 2 bases and J by 2 bases, with 10 bases between the two germline ends. Germline CDR1 reads SGHTS; CDR2 reads YDEGEE.

The chain combines TRBV28 with TRBJ2-7, with 9 bases aligning to TRBD1. The CDR3 loop spans 14 amino acids. Germline V lookup: CDR1 MDHEN, CDR2 SYDVKM. V trimming: 6 bases; J trimming: 5 bases; junction bases outside the gene matches: 8. CDR3 coding DNA: TGTGCCAGCAGAGGTCCGGGACAGGGCCACGAGCAGTACTTC. It specifies CASRGPGQGHEQYF.

The chain combines TRBV15 with TRBJ2-1; perhaps D is TRBD1 or TRBD2 (5 bases each). Germline V gives CDR1 LNHNV, CDR2 YYDKDF (reference sequence). The V and J ends lost 0 bases and 12 bases respectively, with 12 bases between them. The CDR3 runs to 13 residues. CDR3 region: CATSREVGTWQFF. DNA of the CDR3: TGTGCCACCAGCAGAGAGGTAGGGACGTGGCAGTTCTTC.

The chain links TRBV19 to TRBJ2-1, with 11 bases fitting TRBD2. Unmatched junction bases numbered 14, after V lost 8 bases and J lost 8 bases. This CDR3 is built from 16 residues. Germline CDR1 and CDR2: LNHDA and SQIVND (reference sequence). CDR3: CASAPLASGRWDEQFF. For the CDR3, the DNA is TGTGCCAGTGCCCCACTCGCTAGCGGGAGGTGGGATGAGCAGTTCTTC.

The J gene is TRBJ1-2, the V gene TRBV19; D call uncertain. V was clipped by 1 base and J by 2 bases, with 11 bases between them. CDR1 and CDR2 from the germline V gene are LNHDA and SQIVND (reference sequence). The CDR3 covers 15 residues. The CDR3 DNA follows: TGTGCCAGTAGTATAGGGTCAGGCGGGAACTATGGCTACACCTTC. Translating it yields CASSIGSGGNYGYTF.

The chain combines TRBV19 with TRBJ1-5; D uncertain. CDR1 and CDR2 from the germline V gene are LNHDA and SQIVND (reference sequence). V was clipped by 6 bases and J by 0 bases, with 15 bases between them. There are 16 residues in the CDR3. DNA for the CDR3: TGTGCCAGTAGCCTATACGGGGTTTATAGCAATCAGCCCCAGCATTTT. Translating gives CASSLYGVYSNQPQHF.

This clone was seen only a few times. The CDR3 DNA sequence: TGCAGCGTAGGGCTAGAGGGGGGGGATGAGCAGTTCTTC. Residues: CSVGLEGGDEQFF. The rearrangement uses TRBV29-1 and TRBJ2-1; D possibly corresponds to TRBD2 (7 bases). Per the germline V gene, CDR1 is SQVTM and CDR2 is ANQGSEA. CDR3 length: 13 amino acids. V was clipped by 6 bases and J by 8 bases, with 17 bases between them.

V usage is TRBV30 and J usage is TRBJ1-4; D remains ambiguous. Germline V gene sequence: CDR1 GTSNPN, CDR2 SVGIG (reference sequence). The ends were cut back, 1 base at V and 7 bases at J, with 16 bases in the middle. The CDR3 is 15 residues long. The CDR3 coding sequence is TGTGCCTGGAGTGGGACCTTTCTCGGGCCTGAAAAACTGTTTTTT. It translates to CAWSGTFLGPEKLFF.

This sequence joins TRBV29-1 and TRBJ1-2; D gene uncertain. The V gene lost 3 bases and the J gene lost 4 bases, with 18 bases spanning the gap. The CDR3 extends over 15 amino acids. Germline assignment: CDR1 SQVTM and CDR2 ANQGSEA. The CDR3 DNA reads as TGCAGCGTTGAGCTGTATGGACCCGCGGGCTATGGCTACACCTTC. Translated: CSVELYGPAGYGYTF.

This clone has a handful of counts. The chain uses TRBV7-2 and TRBJ2-7, with unresolved D. The CDR3 runs 15 residues. Per the germline V gene, CDR1 is SGHTA and CDR2 is FQGNSA. Between the trimmed V and J ends, which lost 1 base and 0 bases, there was a span of 10 bases. The CDR3 protein is CASSLGSLSSYEQYF. As DNA, the CDR3 is TGTGCCAGCAGCTTAGGTTCTCTCAGCTCCTACGAGCAGTACTTC.

V is TRBV12-3 or TRBV12-4 and J is TRBJ2-5, with D maybe TRBD2 (6 bases). The CDR3 loop spans 12 amino acids. V lost 4 bases to trimming and J lost 3 bases, with 6 bases between them. Here the CDR3 reads CASSSGEETQYF. The CDR3 DNA reads TGTGCCAGCAGTTCGGGAGAAGAGACCCAGTACTTC.